Shown below are 20 T cell receptor beta chains from a single sample sequenced in a study of CD8 T cells in ankylosing spondylitis. The study, taken as a whole, reports: A TCR beta motif of under ten highly homologous variants seemed to mark ankylosing spondylitis blood.

MiXCR was run by TCRdb on the 5' RACE reads, yielding one entry per CDR3 protein. The repertoire consists of about 210,000 distinct CDR3 sequences, with 7% to 8% occurring once and the leading ten covering approximately 15%. Antigens of these TCRs are unknown. Sample: blood, either unsorted or a sorted T cell fraction (not recorded which). The receptors come from a male donor with ankylosing spondylitis.

This clonotype has a handful of counts. V is TRBV10-3 and J is TRBJ1-2, with 8 bases matching TRBD1. Germline trimming cut 8 bases from V and 5 bases from J; bases unmatched to any gene: 13. The CDR3 is 15 amino acids. Per the germline V gene, CDR1 is ENHRY and CDR2 is SYGVKD. CDR3 sequence reads: CAISESIGQGYGYTF. CDR3 in DNA: TGTGCCATCTCTGAGTCAATAGGACAGGGTTATGGCTACACCTTC.

This clonotype was found many times. This chain links TRBV4-3 with TRBJ2-7, with TRBD2 identical over 8 bases. The V gene's germline CDR1 is LGHNA and CDR2 YSLEER. The ends lost 0 bases at V and 7 bases at J; junction bases unmatched: 8. The CDR3 totals 15 residues. CDR3 sequence reads: CASSQEVGLASEQYF. The DNA of the CDR3 is TGCGCCAGCAGCCAAGAGGTAGGACTAGCTAGTGAGCAGTACTTC.

This clonotype was seen many times. CDR3 sequence reads: CASSYSMSPETQYF. The CDR3 region has the DNA TGTGCCAGCAGTTACTCCATGTCCCCAGAGACCCAGTACTTC. The rearrangement uses TRBV12-3 or TRBV12-4 and TRBJ2-5; D is unresolved. The CDR3 has 14 amino acids. With 4 bases removed from V and 4 bases from J, the gap between germline ends came to 13 bases.

This clonotype was detected ten times or more. This rearrangement joins TRBV29-1 to TRBJ1-2, with unresolved D. Germline V gene sequence: CDR1 SQVTM, CDR2 ANQGSEA. The CDR3 has 12 amino acids. Trimming shortened V by 7 bases and J by 4 bases, and 13 bases separated the two germline ends. The CDR3 sequence is CSAVVETYGYTF. As DNA, the CDR3 is TGCAGCGCCGTTGTTGAAACCTATGGCTACACCTTC.

This clonotype was observed a handful of times. The V call is TRBV12-3 or TRBV12-4, the J call TRBJ2-3; 7 positions agree with TRBD2. This CDR3 has 17 residues. With V trimmed by 7 bases and J by 0 bases, 13 bases remained unmatched. Here the CDR3 reads CASTSFGGSPSTDTQYF. The CDR3 coding sequence is TGTGCCAGCACCTCCTTCGGCGGGAGCCCTAGCACAGATACGCAGTATTTT.

This clonotype was seen repeatedly, ten times or more. The rearrangement links TRBV29-1 to TRBJ2-1, with D maybe TRBD1 (6 bases). Germline CDR1 is SQVTM and CDR2 is ANQGSEA. Trimming took 6 bases from V and 0 from J, leaving 15 bases between them. This CDR3 comprises 15 residues. CDR3 DNA sequence: TGCAGCGTCCGAGACAGGACGAGCTCCTACAATGAGCAGTTCTTC. Amino acid sequence: CSVRDRTSSYNEQFF.

The chain links TRBV10-1 to TRBJ2-2; 7 nucleotides agree with TRBD2. V shed 8 bases and J 1 base; nucleotides not matched to a gene: 7. In germline, CDR1 is WNHNN, CDR2 SYGVQD (reference sequence). CDR3 size: 15 residues. CDR3 sequence: CASPYRGVNTGELFF. CDR3 DNA: TGCGCCAGCCCCTACCGGGGGGTGAACACCGGGGAGCTGTTTTTT.

This clonotype occurred many times. The rearrangement uses TRBV30 and TRBJ1-2; 9 bases are shared with TRBD1. The V gene's germline CDR1 is GTSNPN and CDR2 SVGIG (reference sequence). The V segment lost 0 bases and the J segment 8 bases; nucleotides outside the gene matches: 13. This CDR3 spans 16 amino acids. Here the CDR3 DNA reads TGTGCCTGGAGTGTACTCAACATCGGGACAGGGTTCGGCTACACCTTC. Its protein is CAWSVLNIGTGFGYTF.

This clonotype was counted a few times. The gene calls are TRBV4-1 and TRBJ1-1; D is perhaps TRBD1 (6 bases). CDR1 and CDR2 (germline): MGHRA, YSYEKL. The CDR3 contains 12 residues. The germline V and J ends were trimmed by 2 bases and 12 bases, with 13 bases remaining between them. The CDR3 region has the DNA TGCGCCAGCAGCCAAAACAGGGTTTCGACTTTCTTT. It codes for CASSQNRVSTFF.

This clonotype was found a few times. J is TRBJ2-7 and V is TRBV5-6; 7 bases fit TRBD1. Germline loops: CDR1 SGHDT, CDR2 YYEEEE. The V gene end was trimmed by 4 bases and the J gene end by 0 bases; junction bases not matched to a gene: 13. This CDR3 is built from 17 residues. The CDR3 loop reads CASSIFGPTGISYEQYF. DNA of the CDR3: TGTGCCAGCAGCATTTTCGGGCCGACAGGGATCTCCTACGAGCAGTACTTC.

For the CDR3, the DNA is TGTGCCTCTGAGGGCCGCGGGAGTTACAATGAGCAGTTCTTC. This encodes CASEGRGSYNEQFF. This rearrangement joins TRBV15 to TRBJ2-1, with 7 bases matching TRBD2. CDR1 is LNHNV, CDR2 YYDKDF, per germline (reference sequence). The V segment lost 11 bases and the J segment 4 bases; nucleotides outside the gene matches: 11. This CDR3 has 14 amino acids.

There are many counts of this clonotype. The CDR3: CASSYTGEGLGEQFF. CDR3 in DNA: TGTGCCAGCAGTTACACGGGGGAGGGCCTAGGAGAGCAGTTCTTC. The chain combines TRBV6-5 with TRBJ2-1; 7 nucleotides line up with TRBD2. Unmatched junction bases numbered 11, after V lost 2 bases and J lost 10 bases. The V gene's germline CDR1 is MNHEY and CDR2 SVGAGI. The CDR3 sequence is 15 residues long.

The V call is TRBV12-3 or TRBV12-4, the J call TRBJ2-1; 7 bases line up with TRBD1. V lost 6 bases to trimming and J lost 8 bases; unmatched junction nucleotides: 10. CDR3 size: 14 residues. CDR3: CASRPWTGRDEQFF. The CDR3 coding sequence is TGTGCCAGCAGACCTTGGACAGGAAGGGATGAGCAGTTCTTC.

This rearrangement joins TRBV2 to TRBJ2-6; D may be TRBD1 (6 bases). Germline CDR1 is SNHLY and CDR2 is FYNNEI. This CDR3 is 15 amino acids long. V shed 3 bases and J shed 4 bases, with 10 bases lying between them. The CDR3 DNA sequence: TGTGCCAGCAGTGAGACAGGATCCGGGGCCAACGTCCTGACTTTC. This translates into CASSETGSGANVLTF.

This clonotype occurred many times. The genes are TRBV20-1 and TRBJ1-5, with a possible D match to TRBD1 (6 bases). The CDR3 has 14 amino acids. V dropped 5 bases and J dropped 1 base, with 12 bases sitting between them. Germline CDR1 is DFQATT and CDR2 is SNEGSKA (reference sequence). CDR3 loop: CSAGWDKSNQPQHF. CDR3 DNA: TGCAGTGCTGGATGGGACAAAAGCAATCAGCCCCAGCATTTT.

The chain is built from TRBV30 and TRBJ1-4, with unresolved D. CDR1 GTSNPN and CDR2 SVGIG come from the germline V gene (reference sequence). The CDR3 has 12 residues. The germline V and J ends were trimmed by 6 bases and 0 bases, with 5 bases remaining between them. The CDR3 spells CACQATNEKLFF. The CDR3 DNA follows: TGTGCCTGCCAGGCAACTAATGAAAAACTGTTTTTT.

This clonotype was found many times. The V call is TRBV11-1, the J call TRBJ2-1; 7 bases align to TRBD1. The germline CDR1 and CDR2 sequences are SGHAT and FQDESV (reference sequence). V lost 0 bases and J lost 4; bases outside the gene matches: 3. This CDR3 is built from 15 residues. The CDR3 bases are TGTGCCAGCAGCTTAGCCCGGACAGGATACAATGAGCAGTTCTTC. Its protein is CASSLARTGYNEQFF.

In this sample, this clonotype turned up many times. The chain carries TRBV5-1 and TRBJ2-7; 8 bases align to TRBD2. V gave up 5 bases and J gave up 3 bases; unmatched junction bases: 7. The CDR3 is 14 amino acids. Germline-derived CDR1 and CDR2 are SGHRS and YFSETQ. The CDR3 nucleotides are TGCGCCAGCAGGATGGGACTAGGGGACTACGAGCAGTACTTC. Translation gives CASRMGLGDYEQYF.

The chain has TRBV6-1 and TRBJ2-7, with 7 bases matching TRBD2. The CDR3 runs 16 residues. Looked up from germline, CDR1 is MNHNS and CDR2 is SASEGT. Trimming at V came to 6 bases and at J to 4 bases, leaving 15 bases not matched to a gene. The CDR3 DNA reads as TGTGCCAGCAGCCCTGGACGTTGGGGGAGGGATTACGAGCAGTACTTC. It specifies CASSPGRWGRDYEQYF.

This clonotype was picked up a small number of times. The CDR3 protein is CASTAQGLNYGYTF. DNA of the CDR3: TGTGCCAGCACGGCTCAGGGGTTAAACTATGGCTACACCTTC. The J gene is TRBJ1-2, the V gene TRBV28; possibly TRBD1 for D (6 bases). Germline lookup yields CDR1 MDHEN and CDR2 SYDVKM. The CDR3 consists of 14 residues. V was trimmed by 7 bases and J by 2 bases, leaving 14 bases between them.